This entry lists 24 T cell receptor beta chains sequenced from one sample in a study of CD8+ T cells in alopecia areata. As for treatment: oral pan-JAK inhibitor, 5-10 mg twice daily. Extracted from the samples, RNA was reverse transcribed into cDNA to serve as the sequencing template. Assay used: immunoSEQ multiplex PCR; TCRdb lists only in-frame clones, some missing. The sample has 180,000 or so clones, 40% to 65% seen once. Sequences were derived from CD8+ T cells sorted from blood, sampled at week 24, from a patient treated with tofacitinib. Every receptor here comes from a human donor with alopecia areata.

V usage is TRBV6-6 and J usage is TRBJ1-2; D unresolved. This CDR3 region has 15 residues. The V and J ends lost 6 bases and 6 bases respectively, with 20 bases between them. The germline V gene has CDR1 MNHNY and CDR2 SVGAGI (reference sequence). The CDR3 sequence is CASRPTPTASNGYTF. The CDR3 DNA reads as TGTGCCAGCAGGCCTACACCAACAGCAAGCAATGGCTACACCTTC.

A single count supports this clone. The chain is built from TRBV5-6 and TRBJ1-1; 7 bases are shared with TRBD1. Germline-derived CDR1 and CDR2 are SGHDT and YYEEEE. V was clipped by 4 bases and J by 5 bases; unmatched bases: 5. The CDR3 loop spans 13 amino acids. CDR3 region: CASSPTGMTEAFF. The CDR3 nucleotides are TGTGCCAGCAGCCCGACAGGGATGACTGAAGCTTTCTTT.

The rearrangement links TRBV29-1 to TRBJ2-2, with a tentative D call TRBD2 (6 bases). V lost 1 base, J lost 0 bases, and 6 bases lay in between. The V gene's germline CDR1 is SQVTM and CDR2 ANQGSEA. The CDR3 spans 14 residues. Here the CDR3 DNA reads TGCAGCGTTGAAGGGGGGGCGAACACCGGGGAGCTGTTTTTT. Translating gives CSVEGGANTGELFF.

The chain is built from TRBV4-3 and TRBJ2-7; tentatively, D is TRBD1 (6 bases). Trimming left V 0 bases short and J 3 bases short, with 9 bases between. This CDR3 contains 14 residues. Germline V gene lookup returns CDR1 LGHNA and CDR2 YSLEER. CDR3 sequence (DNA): TGCGCCAGCAGCCAAGACTCGGACAGCTACGAGCAGTACTTC. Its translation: CASSQDSDSYEQYF.

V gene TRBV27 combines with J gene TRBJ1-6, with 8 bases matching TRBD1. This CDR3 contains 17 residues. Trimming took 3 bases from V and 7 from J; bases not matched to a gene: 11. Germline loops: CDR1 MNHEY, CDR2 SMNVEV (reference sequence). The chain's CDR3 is CASSFTSPGGVNSPLHF. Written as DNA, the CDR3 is TGTGCCAGCAGTTTTACCTCCCCAGGGGGCGTAAATTCACCCCTCCACTTT.

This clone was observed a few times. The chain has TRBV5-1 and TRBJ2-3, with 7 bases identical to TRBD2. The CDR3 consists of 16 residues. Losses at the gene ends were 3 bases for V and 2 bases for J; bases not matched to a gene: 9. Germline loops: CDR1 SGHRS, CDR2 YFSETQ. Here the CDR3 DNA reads TGCGCCAGCAGCTACTTACCAGCGGGGACCACAGATACGCAGTATTTT. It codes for CASSYLPAGTTDTQYF.

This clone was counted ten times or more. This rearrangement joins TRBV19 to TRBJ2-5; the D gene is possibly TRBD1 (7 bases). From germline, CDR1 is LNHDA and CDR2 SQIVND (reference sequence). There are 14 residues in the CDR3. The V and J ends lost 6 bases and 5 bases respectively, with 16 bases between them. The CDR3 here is CASSPPTGRETQYF. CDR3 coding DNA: TGTGCCAGTAGCCCCCCGACAGGGAGGGAGACCCAGTACTTC.

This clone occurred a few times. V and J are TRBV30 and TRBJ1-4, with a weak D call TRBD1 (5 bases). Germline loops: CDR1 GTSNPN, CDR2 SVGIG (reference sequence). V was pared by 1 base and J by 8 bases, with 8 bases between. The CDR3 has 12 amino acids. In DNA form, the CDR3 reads TGTGCCTGGAGTGAGGGACGGGAAAAACTGTTTTTT. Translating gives CAWSEGREKLFF.

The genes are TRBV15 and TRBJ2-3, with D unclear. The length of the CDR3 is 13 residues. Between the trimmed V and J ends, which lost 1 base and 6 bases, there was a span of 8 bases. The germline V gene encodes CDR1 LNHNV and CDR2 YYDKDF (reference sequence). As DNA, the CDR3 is TGTGCCACCAGCAGAGGAGTAAGCGATACGCAGTATTTT. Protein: CATSRGVSDTQYF.

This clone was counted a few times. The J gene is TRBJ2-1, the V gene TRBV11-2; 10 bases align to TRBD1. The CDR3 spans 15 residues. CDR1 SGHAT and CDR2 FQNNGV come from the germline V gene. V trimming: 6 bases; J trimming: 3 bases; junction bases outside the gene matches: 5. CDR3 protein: CASRAGTGVYNEQFF. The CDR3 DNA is TGTGCCAGCAGGGCCGGGACAGGGGTCTACAATGAGCAGTTCTTC.

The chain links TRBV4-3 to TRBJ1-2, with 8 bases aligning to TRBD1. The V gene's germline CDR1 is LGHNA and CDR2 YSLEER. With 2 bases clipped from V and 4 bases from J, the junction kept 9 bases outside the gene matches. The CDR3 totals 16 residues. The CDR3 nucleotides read TGCGCCAGCAGCCAAACTCGCCGGACAGGGACCTATGGCTACACCTTC. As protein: CASSQTRRTGTYGYTF.

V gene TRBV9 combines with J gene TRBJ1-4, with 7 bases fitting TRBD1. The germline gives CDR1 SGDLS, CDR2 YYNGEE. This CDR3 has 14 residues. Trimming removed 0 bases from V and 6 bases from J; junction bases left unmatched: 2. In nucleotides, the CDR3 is TGTGCCAGCAGCGTAGAGGGGACAGATGAAAAACTGTTTTTT. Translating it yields CASSVEGTDEKLFF.

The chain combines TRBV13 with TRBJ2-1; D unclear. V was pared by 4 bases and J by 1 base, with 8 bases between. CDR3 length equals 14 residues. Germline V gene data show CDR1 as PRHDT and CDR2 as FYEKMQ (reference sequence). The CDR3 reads CASSSGISYNEQFF. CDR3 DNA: TGTGCCAGCAGCTCCGGAATATCCTACAATGAGCAGTTCTTC.

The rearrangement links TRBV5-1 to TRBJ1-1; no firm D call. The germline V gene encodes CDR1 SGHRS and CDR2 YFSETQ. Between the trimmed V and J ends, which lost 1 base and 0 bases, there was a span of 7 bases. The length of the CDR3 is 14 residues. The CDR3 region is CASSLTDMNTEAFF. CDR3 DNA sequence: TGCGCCAGCAGCTTGACAGACATGAACACTGAAGCTTTCTTT.

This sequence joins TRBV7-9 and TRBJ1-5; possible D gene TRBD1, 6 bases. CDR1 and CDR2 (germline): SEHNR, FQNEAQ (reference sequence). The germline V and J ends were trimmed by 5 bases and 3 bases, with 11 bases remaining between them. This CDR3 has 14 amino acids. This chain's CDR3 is CASSRRDTNQPQHF. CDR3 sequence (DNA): TGTGCCAGCAGCCGCCGGGACACCAATCAGCCCCAGCATTTT. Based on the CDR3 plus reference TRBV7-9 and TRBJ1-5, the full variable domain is DTGVSQNPRHKITKRGQNVTFRCDPISEHNRLYWYRQTLGQGPEFLTYFQNEAQLEKSRLLSDRFSAERPKGSFSTLEIQRTEQGDSAMYLCASSRRDTNQPQHFGDGTRLSIL.

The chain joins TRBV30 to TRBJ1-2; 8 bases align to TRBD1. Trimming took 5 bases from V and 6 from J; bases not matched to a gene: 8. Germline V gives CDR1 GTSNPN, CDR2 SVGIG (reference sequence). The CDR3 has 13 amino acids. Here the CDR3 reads CAWDVQGADGYTF. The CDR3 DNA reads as TGTGCCTGGGACGTTCAGGGGGCCGATGGCTACACCTTC.

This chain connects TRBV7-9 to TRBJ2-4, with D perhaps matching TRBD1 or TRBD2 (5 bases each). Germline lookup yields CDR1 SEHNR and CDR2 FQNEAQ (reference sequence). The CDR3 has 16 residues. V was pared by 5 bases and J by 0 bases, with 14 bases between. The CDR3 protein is CASSPGAGGAKNIQYF. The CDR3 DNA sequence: TGTGCCAGCAGCCCCGGGGCGGGTGGAGCCAAAAACATTCAGTACTTC. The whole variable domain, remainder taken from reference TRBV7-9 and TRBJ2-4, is DTGVSQNPRHKITKRGQNVTFRCDPISEHNRLYWYRQTLGQGPEFLTYFQNEAQLEKSRLLSDRFSAERPKGSFSTLEIQRTEQGDSAMYLCASSPGAGGAKNIQYFGAGTRLSVL.

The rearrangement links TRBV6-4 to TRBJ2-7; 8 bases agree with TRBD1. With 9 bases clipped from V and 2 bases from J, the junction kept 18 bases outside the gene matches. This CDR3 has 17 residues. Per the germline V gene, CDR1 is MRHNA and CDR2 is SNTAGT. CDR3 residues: CARRGRARGPFPYEQYF. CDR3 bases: TGTGCCAGGCGTGGACGGGCCAGGGGGCCCTTCCCCTACGAGCAGTACTTC.

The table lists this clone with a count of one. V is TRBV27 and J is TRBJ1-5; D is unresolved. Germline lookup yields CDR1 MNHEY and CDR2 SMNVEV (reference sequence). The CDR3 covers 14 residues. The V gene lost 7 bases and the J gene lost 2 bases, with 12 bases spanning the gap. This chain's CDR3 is CASKPDLGNQPQHF. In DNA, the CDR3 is TGTGCCAGCAAGCCTGATTTGGGCAATCAGCCCCAGCATTTT.

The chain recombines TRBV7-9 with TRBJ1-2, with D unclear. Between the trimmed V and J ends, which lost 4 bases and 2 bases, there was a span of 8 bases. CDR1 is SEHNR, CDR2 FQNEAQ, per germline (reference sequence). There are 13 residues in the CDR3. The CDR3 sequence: CASSSRPNYGYTF. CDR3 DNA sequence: TGTGCCAGCAGCTCCAGACCAAACTATGGCTACACCTTC.

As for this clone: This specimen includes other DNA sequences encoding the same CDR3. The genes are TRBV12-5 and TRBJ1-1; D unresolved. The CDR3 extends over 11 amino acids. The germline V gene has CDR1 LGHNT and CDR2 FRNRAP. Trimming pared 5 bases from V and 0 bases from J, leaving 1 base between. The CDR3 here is CASGLNTEAFF. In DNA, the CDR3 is TGTGCTAGTGGTCTGAACACTGAAGCTTTCTTT.

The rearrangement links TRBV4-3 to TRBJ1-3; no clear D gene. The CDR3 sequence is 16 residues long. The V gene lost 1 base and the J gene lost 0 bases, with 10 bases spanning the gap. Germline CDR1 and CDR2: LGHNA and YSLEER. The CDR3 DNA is TGCGCCAGCAGCCAAGGGGGAGAGGGCTCTGGAAACACCATATATTTT. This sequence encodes CASSQGGEGSGNTIYF.

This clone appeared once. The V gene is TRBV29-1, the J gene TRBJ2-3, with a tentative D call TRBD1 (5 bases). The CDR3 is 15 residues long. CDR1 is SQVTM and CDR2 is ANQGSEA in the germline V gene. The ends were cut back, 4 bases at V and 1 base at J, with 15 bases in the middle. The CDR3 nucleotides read TGCAGCGTTGTTTGGGGCCCTATTGGCACAGATACGCAGTATTTT. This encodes CSVVWGPIGTDTQYF.

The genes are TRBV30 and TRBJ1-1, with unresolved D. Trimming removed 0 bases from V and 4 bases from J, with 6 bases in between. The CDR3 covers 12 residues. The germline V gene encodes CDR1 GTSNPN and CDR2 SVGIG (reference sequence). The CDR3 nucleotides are TGTGCCTGGAGTGTAGACGGCACTGAAGCTTTCTTT. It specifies CAWSVDGTEAFF.